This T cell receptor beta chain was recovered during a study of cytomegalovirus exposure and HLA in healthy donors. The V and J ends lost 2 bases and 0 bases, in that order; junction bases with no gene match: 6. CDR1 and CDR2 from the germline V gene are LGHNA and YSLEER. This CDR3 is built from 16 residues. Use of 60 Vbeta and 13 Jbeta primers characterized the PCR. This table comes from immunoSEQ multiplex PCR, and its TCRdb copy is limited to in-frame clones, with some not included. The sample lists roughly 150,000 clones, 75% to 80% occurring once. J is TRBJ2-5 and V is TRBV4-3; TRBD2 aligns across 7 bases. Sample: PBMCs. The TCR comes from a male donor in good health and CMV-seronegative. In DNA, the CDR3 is TGCGCCAGCAGCCAAACCCTCGGGGGGAACCAAGAGACCCAGTACTTC. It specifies CASSQTLGGNQETQYF.